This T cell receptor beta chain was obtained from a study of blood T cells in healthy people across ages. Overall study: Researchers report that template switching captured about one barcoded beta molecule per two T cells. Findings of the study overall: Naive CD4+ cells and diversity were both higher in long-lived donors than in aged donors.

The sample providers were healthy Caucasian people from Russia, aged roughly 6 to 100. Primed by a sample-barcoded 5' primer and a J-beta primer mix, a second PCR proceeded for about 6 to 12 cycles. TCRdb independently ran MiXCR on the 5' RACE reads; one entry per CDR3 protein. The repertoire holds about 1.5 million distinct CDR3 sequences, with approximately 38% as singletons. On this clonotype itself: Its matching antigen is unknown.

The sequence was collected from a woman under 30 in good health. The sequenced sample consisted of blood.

CDR3 nucleotide sequence: TGCAGTGCTGGGCCGACTACCCTCCAAGAGACCCAGTACTTC. Translating it yields CSAGPTTLQETQYF. The chain joins TRBV20-1 to TRBJ2-5; D might be TRBD2 (5 bases). Germline V gives CDR1 DFQATT, CDR2 SNEGSKA (reference sequence). The CDR3 covers 14 residues. The V and J ends lost 5 bases and 1 base respectively, with 14 bases between them.